This entry concerns a single T cell receptor beta chain. Its antigen is not identified. Described time point: late sampling 161 to 241 days after vaccination in a few convalescent patients. Treatment meaning: approximately 9-day PBMC culture with coronavirus spike peptide pools or control peptides (ViraFEST assay). Sequencing of cultured CD4+ T cell DNA used the Oncomine TCR Beta short-read assay. TCRdb independently ran MiXCR on the PCR reads; one entry per CDR3 protein. The table lists 20,000 to 25,000 distinct CDR3 sequences, around 37% of them singletons, with around 9.2% in the top ten. This CDR3 contains 10 residues. Germline CDR1 is MDHEN and CDR2 is SYDVKM. Trimming took off 8 bases at V and 6 bases at J, with 6 bases between the two ends. This sample is drawn from a study of vaccination and CD4 T cells after COVID-19. Study overall: Convalescent cases consisted of six males and four females, of whom two were Hispanic.

The material sequenced was CD4+ T cells from blood, cultured in vitro, taken about 7 months after SARS-CoV-2 vaccination. The sequence came from a human donor who had recovered from COVID-19. This chain joins TRBV28 and TRBJ2-3; D remains unclear. The chain's CDR3 is CASGPDTQYF. CDR3 coding DNA: TGTGCCAGCGGACCCGATACGCAGTATTTT.